Listed here is a single T cell receptor beta chain. The sample is drawn from a study of T cells in Graves' hyperthyroidism and ophthalmopathy. TCR beta CDR3 regions were amplified from RNA. Initially, a first-round RT-PCR of the TCR CDR3 employed the HTBI primer set. TCRdb called the multiplex PCR reads again in MiXCR, with one record for every CDR3 protein. The table includes some 300,000 distinct CDR3 sequences, roughly 19% detected once. V was pared by 3 bases and J by 6 bases, with 18 bases between. The CDR3 runs 16 residues. CDR1 LNHNV and CDR2 YYDKDF come from the germline V gene (reference sequence). On the basis of clinical symptoms, serum thyroxine and TRAb, thyroid ultrasound and orbital computed tomography, diagnoses were made.

V gene TRBV15 combines with J gene TRBJ2-1; the D gene is possibly TRBD2 (5 bases). The receptor comes from a man in his fifties or sixties with Graves' ophthalmopathy. Sequencing input: blood. CDR3 region: CATSSPREGRGNEQFF. CDR3 sequence (DNA): TGTGCCACCAGCAGTCCACGTGAAGGACGGGGCAATGAGCAGTTCTTC.